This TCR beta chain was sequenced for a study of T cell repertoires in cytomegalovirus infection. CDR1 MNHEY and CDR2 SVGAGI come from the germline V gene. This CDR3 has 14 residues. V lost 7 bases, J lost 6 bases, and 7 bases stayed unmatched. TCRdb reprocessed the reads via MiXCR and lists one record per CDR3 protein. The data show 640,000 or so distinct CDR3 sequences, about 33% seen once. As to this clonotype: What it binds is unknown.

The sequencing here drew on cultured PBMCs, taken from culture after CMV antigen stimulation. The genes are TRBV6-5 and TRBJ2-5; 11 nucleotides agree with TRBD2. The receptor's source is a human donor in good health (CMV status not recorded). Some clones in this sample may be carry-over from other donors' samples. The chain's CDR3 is CASISGGAGQTQYF. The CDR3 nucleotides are TGTGCCAGCATTAGCGGGGGGGCCGGCCAGACCCAGTACTTC.